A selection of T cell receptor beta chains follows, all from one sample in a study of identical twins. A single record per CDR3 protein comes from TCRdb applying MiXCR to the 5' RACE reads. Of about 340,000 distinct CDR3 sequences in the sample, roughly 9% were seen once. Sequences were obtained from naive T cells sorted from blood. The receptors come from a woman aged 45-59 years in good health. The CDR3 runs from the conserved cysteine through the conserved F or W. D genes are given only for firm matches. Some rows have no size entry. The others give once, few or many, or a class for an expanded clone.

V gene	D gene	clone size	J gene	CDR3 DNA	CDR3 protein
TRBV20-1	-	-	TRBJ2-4	TGCAGTGCTAGAGGTCCCCACAGGGCGGCCAAAAACATTCAGTACTTC	CSARGPHRAAKNIQYF
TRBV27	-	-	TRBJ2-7	TGTGCCAGCAGTCCTGCCTGGGAAGGGCCGCAGTACTTC	CASSPAWEGPQYF
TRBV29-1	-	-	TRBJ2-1	TGCAGCGTTGAAGATCGAAGGTCCCTTGCTTATTACAATGAGCAGTTCTTC	CSVEDRRSLAYYNEQFF
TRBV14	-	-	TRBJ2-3	TGTGCCAGCAGCCCGGGGGCGCGGCACACAGATACGCAGTATTTT	CASSPGARHTDTQYF
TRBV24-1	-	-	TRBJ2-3	TGTGCCACCAGTGATGGGACCCCCACAGATACGCAGTATTTT	CATSDGTPTDTQYF
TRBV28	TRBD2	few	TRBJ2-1	TGTGCCAGCTACCCTCAAACCGATAGCGGGAGCAGGGGCAATGAGCAGTTCTTC	CASYPQTDSGSRGNEQFF
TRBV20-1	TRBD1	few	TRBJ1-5	TGCAGTGCTAGAGAGGGACAGCCTTATAGCAATCAGCCCCAGCATTTT	CSAREGQPYSNQPQHF
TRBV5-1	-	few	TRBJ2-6	TGCGCCAGCAGCTTGGATGGCTCTATGGGCGCTGGGGCCAACGTCCTGACTTTC	CASSLDGSMGAGANVLTF
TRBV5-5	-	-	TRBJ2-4	TGTGCCAGCAGCTTGCCCCTAACCAGCAAAAACATTCAGTACTTC	CASSLPLTSKNIQYF
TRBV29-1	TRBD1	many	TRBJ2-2	TGCAGCGCCAGGACAGGAATTACCGGGGAGCTGTTTTTT	CSARTGITGELFF
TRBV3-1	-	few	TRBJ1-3	TGTGCCAGCAGCCAAGATACACAGCTGGGCTCTGGAAACACCATATATTTT	CASSQDTQLGSGNTIYF
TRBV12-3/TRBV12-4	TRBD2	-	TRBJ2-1	TGTGCCAGCAGCCGGGGGGGGAGTGAGCAGTTCTTC	CASSRGGSEQFF
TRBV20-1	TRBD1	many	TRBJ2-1	TGCAGTGCTGGACGGGACAGAATATACAATGAGCAGTTCTTC	CSAGRDRIYNEQFF
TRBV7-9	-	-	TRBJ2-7	TGTGCCAGCAGCTCACCCTATTCGCGGAGGGAGGCGAGGGAGCAGTACTTC	CASSSPYSRREAREQYF
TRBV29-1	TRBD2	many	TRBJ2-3	TGCAGCGCAAGCTTACTAGCGGGAGAATCCGATACGCAGTATTTT	CSASLLAGESDTQYF
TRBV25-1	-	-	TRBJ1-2	TGTGCCAGCAGTGATCTAGGGGGGGGCGGGTATGGCTACACCTTC	CASSDLGGGGYGYTF
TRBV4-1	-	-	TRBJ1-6	TGCGCCAGCAGCCAAGACCTGCAGATAGATTCACCCCTCCACTTT	CASSQDLQIDSPLHF
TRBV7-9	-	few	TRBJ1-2	TGTGCCAGCAGCCCGAGTTGGGGCGGCTACACCTTC	CASSPSWGGYTF
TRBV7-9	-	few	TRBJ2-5	TGTGCCAGCAGCTTAGGGGTCGAGCTTAGCCAAGAGACCCAGTACTTC	CASSLGVELSQETQYF
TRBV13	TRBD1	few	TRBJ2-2	TGTGCCAGCCAGGGGGTCGTCGGGGAGCTGTTTTTT	CASQGVVGELFF
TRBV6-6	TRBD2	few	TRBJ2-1	TGTGCCAGCAGTTCGCTAGCGGGAGTATACAATGAGCAGTTCTTC	CASSSLAGVYNEQFF
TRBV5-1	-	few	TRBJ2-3	TGCGCCAGCAGCTTGAGGTCCAACACAGATACGCAGTATTTT	CASSLRSNTDTQYF
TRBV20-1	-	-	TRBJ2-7	TGCAGTGCTAGCGCCAGGGGGGGTTACGAGCAGTACTTC	CSASARGGYEQYF
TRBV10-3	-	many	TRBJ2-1	TGTGCCATCAGTGAGTCGACGGGAATGTCTGAGCAGTTCTTC	CAISESTGMSEQFF
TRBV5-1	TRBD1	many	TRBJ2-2	TGCGCCAGCAGCACGGACAGGGGGCAGAACACCGGGGAGCTGTTTTTT	CASSTDRGQNTGELFF
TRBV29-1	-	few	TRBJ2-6	TGCAGCGTTGTAGCCTCTGGGGCCAACGTCCTGACTTTC	CSVVASGANVLTF
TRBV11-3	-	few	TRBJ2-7	TGTGCCAGCACCCTGGGACTTTCAACGGACTACGAGCAGTACTTC	CASTLGLSTDYEQYF
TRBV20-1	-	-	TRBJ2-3	TGCAGTGCTCTCGATACAATACCACTTTCCATCGGGCAGTATTTT	CSALDTIPLSIGQYF
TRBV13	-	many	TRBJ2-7	TGTGCCAGCAGCGACCGGGACTCGACCTACGAGCAGTACTTC	CASSDRDSTYEQYF
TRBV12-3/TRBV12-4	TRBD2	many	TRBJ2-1	TGTGCCAGCAGCCTTTTACTAGCGGAGTCCTCCTACAATGAGCAGTTCTTC	CASSLLLAESSYNEQFF
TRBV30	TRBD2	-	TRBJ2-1	TGTGCCTCAACTAGCGCGACTAACAATGAGCAGTTCTTC	CASTSATNNEQFF
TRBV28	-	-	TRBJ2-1	TGTGCCAGCAGACCGCTCGCGTCCGGCTGGCAGTTCTTC	CASRPLASGWQFF
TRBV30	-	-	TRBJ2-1	TGTGCCTGGAGTGAGTGGGGGGAGGCCTCAGGGGGTGAGCAGTTCTTC	CAWSEWGEASGGEQFF
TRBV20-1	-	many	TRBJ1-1	TGCAGTGCTAGACAGACCGGGGGCCTTGAAGCTTTCTTT	CSARQTGGLEAFF
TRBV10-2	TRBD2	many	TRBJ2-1	TGCGCCGGCCGTCGGGGGGATTACAATGAGCAGTTCTTC	CAGRRGDYNEQFF
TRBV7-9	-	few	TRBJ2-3	TGTGCCAGCAGCTTAGTCCCCCGAACAGATACGCAGTATTTT	CASSLVPRTDTQYF
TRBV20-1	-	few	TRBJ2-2	TGCAGTGCTGGCCTGAACACCGGGGAGCTGTTTTTT	CSAGLNTGELFF
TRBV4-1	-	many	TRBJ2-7	TGCGCCAGCAGCCAAGACGGGCAGGGCTTCACCTACGAGCAGTACTTC	CASSQDGQGFTYEQYF
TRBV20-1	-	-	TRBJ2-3	TGCAGTGCTAGAGATAGGATAGAGAAGGGAAGCACAGATACGCAGTATTTT	CSARDRIEKGSTDTQYF
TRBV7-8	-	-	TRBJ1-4	TGTGCCAGCAGCTCCCCAGGGGTGGATGAAAAACTGTTTTTT	CASSSPGVDEKLFF
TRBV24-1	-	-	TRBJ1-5	TGTGCCACCAGTGTTGGGAGCAATCAGCCCCAGCATTTT	CATSVGSNQPQHF
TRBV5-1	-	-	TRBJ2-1	TGCGCCAGCAGCTTGGTTCTAGCAAGCAATGAGCAGTTATTC	CASSLVLASNEQLF
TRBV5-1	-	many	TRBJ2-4	TGCGCCAGCAGCCCAGAACCAAACCGGGGGATTCAGTACTTC	CASSPEPNRGIQYF
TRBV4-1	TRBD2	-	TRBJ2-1	TGCGCCAGCAGCCAAACTAGCGGAGCCTACAATGAGCAGTTCTTC	CASSQTSGAYNEQFF
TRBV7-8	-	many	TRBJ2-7	TGTGCCAGCAGCTCCCCAAACGAGCAGTACTTC	CASSSPNEQYF
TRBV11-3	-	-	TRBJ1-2	TGTGCCAGCAGCCCCCGAAGCCAGTACGATGGCTACACCTTC	CASSPRSQYDGYTF
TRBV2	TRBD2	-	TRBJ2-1	TGTGCCAGCAGTGATGCAAGCGGGATCAGTGAGCAGTTCTTC	CASSDASGISEQFF
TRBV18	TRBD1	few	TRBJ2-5	TGTGCCAGCTCACTAACAGGGGGCGAAGAGACCCAGTACTTC	CASSLTGGEETQYF
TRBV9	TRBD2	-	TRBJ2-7	TGTGCCAGCAGCGAGGGGACTAGCGGGTCGGGCGAGCAGTACTTC	CASSEGTSGSGEQYF
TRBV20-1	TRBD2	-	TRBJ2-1	TGCAGTACCCTAGCGGGAGGGGGCAATGAGCAGTTCTTC	CSTLAGGGNEQFF
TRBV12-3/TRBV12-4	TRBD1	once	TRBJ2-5	TGTGCCAGCAGTTTAGCGGGACAGGCGGAGACCCAGTACTTC	CASSLAGQAETQYF
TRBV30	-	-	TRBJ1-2	TGTGCCTGGAGTAAATATTTTACTAACTATGGCTACACCTTC	CAWSKYFTNYGYTF
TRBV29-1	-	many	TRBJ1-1	TGCAGCGTTGACACGAGTTCGGACACTGAAGCTTTCTTT	CSVDTSSDTEAFF